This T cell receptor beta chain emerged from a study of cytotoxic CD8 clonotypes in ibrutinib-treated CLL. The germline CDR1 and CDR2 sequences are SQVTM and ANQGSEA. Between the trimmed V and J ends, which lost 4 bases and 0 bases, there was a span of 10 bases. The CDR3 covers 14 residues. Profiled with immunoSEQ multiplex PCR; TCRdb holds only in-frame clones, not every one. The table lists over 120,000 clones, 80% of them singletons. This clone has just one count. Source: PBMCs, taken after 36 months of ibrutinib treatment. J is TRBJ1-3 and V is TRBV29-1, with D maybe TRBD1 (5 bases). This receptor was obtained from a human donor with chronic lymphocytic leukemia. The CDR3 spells CSVVGGISGNTIYF. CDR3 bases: TGCAGCGTTGTGGGGGGGATCTCTGGAAACACCATATATTTT.